This TCR beta chain was identified in a study of OX40 agonist ivuxolimab in advanced cancers. Study-wide results and caveats: Partial responders treated at 0.1-3.0 mg/kg exhibited clonal expansion among the lowest measured.

A word on this clone: Antigen: not known.

TCRdb's table, derived via immunoSEQ multiplex PCR, lists solely in-frame clones and lacks some. The sample contains fewer than 25,000 clones, over 80% of which appear only once. The receptor comes from an adult with an advanced solid tumor such as melanoma, head and neck, liver or kidney cancer. The sequencing used CD4+ or CD8+ T cells sorted from blood, collected in a trial of the OX40 agonist ivuxolimab.

CDR3 in amino acids: CASSLALFPSSYEQYF. The DNA for the CDR3 is TGTGCCAGCAGCTTAGCTTTATTTCCGAGCTCCTACGAGCAGTACTTC. The chain carries TRBV7-9 and TRBJ2-7; D call uncertain. Trimming removed 0 bases at V and 0 bases at J, with 12 bases between. Germline V gene sequence: CDR1 SEHNR, CDR2 FQNEAQ (reference sequence). This CDR3 contains 16 residues.